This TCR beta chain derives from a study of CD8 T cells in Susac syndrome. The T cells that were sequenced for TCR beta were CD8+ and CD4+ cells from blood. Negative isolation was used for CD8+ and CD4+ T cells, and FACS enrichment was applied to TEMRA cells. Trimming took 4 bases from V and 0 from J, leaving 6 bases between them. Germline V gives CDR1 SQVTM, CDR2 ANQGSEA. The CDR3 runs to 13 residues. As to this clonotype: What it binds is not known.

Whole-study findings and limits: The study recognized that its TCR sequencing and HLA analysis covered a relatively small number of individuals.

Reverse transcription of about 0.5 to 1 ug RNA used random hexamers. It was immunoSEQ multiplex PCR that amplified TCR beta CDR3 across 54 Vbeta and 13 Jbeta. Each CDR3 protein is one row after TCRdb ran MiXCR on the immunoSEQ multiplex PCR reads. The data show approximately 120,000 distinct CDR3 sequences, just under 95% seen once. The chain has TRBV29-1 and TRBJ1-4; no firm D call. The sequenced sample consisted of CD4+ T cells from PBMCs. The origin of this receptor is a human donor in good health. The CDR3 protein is CSVGWATNEKLFF. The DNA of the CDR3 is TGCAGCGTTGGGTGGGCAACTAATGAAAAACTGTTTTTT.